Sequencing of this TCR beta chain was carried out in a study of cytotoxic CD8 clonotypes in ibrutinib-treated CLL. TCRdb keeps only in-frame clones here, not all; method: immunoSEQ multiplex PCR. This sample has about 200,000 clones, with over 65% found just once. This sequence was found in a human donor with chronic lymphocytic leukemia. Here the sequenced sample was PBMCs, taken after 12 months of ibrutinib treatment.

The CDR3 sequence is CASSQGSGNRWDYNEQFF. In DNA form, the CDR3 reads TGTGCCAGTAGTCAGGGTAGCGGGAATAGGTGGGACTACAATGAGCAGTTCTTC. The chain uses TRBV19 and TRBJ2-1; the match to TRBD2 covers 8 bases. CDR1 LNHDA and CDR2 SQIVND come from the germline V gene (reference sequence). The CDR3 sequence is 18 residues long. V dropped 5 bases and J dropped 3; count of bases not matched to a gene: 15.